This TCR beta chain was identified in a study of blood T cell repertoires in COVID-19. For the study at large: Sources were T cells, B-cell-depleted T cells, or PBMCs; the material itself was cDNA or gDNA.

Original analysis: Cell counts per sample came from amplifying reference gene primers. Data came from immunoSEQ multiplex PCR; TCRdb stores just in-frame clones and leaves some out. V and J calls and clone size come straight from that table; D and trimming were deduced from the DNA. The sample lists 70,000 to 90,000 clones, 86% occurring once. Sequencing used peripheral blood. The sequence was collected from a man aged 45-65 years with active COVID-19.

The CDR3 region is CASSLLQNFGYTF. The CDR3 region has the DNA TGTGCCAGCAGTTTGCTGCAAAACTTCGGCTACACCTTC. The chain uses TRBV28 and TRBJ1-2; D ambiguous. V was shortened by 3 bases and J by 8 bases, with 13 bases between the two germline ends. CDR3 length: 13 residues. Germline lookup yields CDR1 MDHEN and CDR2 SYDVKM.